The sequence of this T cell receptor beta chain was determined in a study of cytomegalovirus exposure and HLA in healthy donors. The table lists this clone with a few counts. The primer mix had 60 Vbeta and 13 Jbeta primers. Profiled with immunoSEQ multiplex PCR; TCRdb holds only in-frame clones, not every one. The sample lists over 150,000 clones, approximately 84% occurring once. It was healthy bone marrow donors who served as donors. Germline CDR1 SNHLY, CDR2 FYNNEI. V gave up 6 bases and J gave up 0 bases, with 6 bases separating them. CDR3 length equals 13 residues. The origin of this receptor is a boy between 2 and 10 years old in good health and CMV-seronegative. Sequenced sample: PBMCs. V is TRBV2 and J is TRBJ1-5, with D uncertain. The CDR3 spells CASRRDSNQPQHF. In DNA form, the CDR3 reads TGTGCCAGCAGACGGGATAGCAATCAGCCCCAGCATTTT.